This T cell receptor (beta chain) was sequenced in a study of cytomegalovirus exposure and HLA in healthy donors. Overall study context: Among the roughly 400 genotyped donors, 70% to 90% were placed in the Caucasian-associated ancestry cluster. Whole-study results and caveats: In a later analysis, across HLA loci, associated TCR counts were highest for DRB1, lowest for HLA-C. Researchers had no immune exposure information except CMV serostatus available.

This clone was seen more than once but under ten times. Its antigen is undetermined. The PCR ran on 60 Vbeta and 13 Jbeta primers. Measured with immunoSEQ multiplex PCR; TCRdb has only the in-frame clones, and not every one. The sample yields about 150,000 clones, roughly 80% seen once. J was trimmed by 4 bases and V by 2 bases; bases with no gene match: 10. The CDR3 is 17 residues long. Germline lookup yields CDR1 SGHRS and CDR2 YFSETQ. This clonotype was sampled from a man aged 35 to 55 in good health and CMV-seropositive. The chain recombines TRBV5-1 with TRBJ2-1, with TRBD2 matching over 9 bases. What was sequenced was PBMCs. CDR3 in DNA: TGCGCCAGCAGCTTCGGGGGAGCTGCGGGAGGGTACAATGAGCAGTTCTTC. Its protein product is CASSFGGAAGGYNEQFF.